This TCR beta chain was identified during a study of T cells in women clearing cervical HPV infection. In the study overall: Cases were women with histologically confirmed HPV16-related CIN3 or worse, including a couple of invasive cancers. Case blood was drawn when the lesion was first found; control blood after infection became undetectable.

TCRdb's copy holds only in-frame clones and misses some; the assay was immunoSEQ multiplex PCR. In total, the table holds roughly 20,000 clones. Sequenced input: blood buffy coat. The receptor was isolated from a woman aged 18 to 69 with a cervical HPV16 infection that either progressed to CIN3+ or cleared (not recorded which).

The chain's CDR3 is CASSRTSGGTGELFF. The part of the CDR3 DNA that was read is TGTGCCAGCAGTCGAACTAGCGGGGGCACCGGGGAG. This chain joins TRBV28 and TRBJ2-2; TRBD2 aligns across 11 bases. The read terminates 3 residues ahead of where the CDR3 ends, so the germline J gene completes it. This CDR3 is built from 15 residues. Germline V gene data show CDR1 as MDHEN and CDR2 as SYDVKM. J lost 4 bases, V lost 5 bases, and 3 bases had no gene match.